This is a list of T cell receptor beta chains from one sample in a study of human T cells and chemical hapten exposure. Using its own MiXCR run on the RACE reads, TCRdb lists one record per CDR3 protein. The sample shows 180,000 or so distinct CDR3 sequences, under 25% of them seen only once. This specimen was whole blood, taken in connection with sensitization to the hapten diphenylcyclopropenone (DPC). All receptors derive from a woman in her thirties or forties with alopecia areata. Some clones in this sample may be carry-over from other donors' samples. Each CDR3 is given with its conserved first and last residue. A D gene is named only where the DNA matches it firmly. The listing skips clone size in some rows; elsewhere it reads once, few, many or a size class.

NA	TRBJ2-5	NA	TRBV29-1	TGCAGCGTTGATCGTGGGGCTTCTGAGACCCAGTACTTC	CSVDRGASETQYF
NA	TRBJ1-2	NA	TRBV6-1	TGTGCCAGCAGTGAAGAAGTAGGGGGAGGTGATGGCTACACCTTC	CASSEEVGGGDGYTF
few	TRBJ1-1	NA	TRBV29-1	TGCAGCGTTGGGAGGGCCGCCGGCACTGAAGCTTTCTTT	CSVGRAAGTEAFF
many	TRBJ2-5	NA	TRBV6-5	TGTGCCAGCAGACGTCGAGGGATAGAAGAGACCCAGTACTTC	CASRRRGIEETQYF
many	TRBJ2-7	TRBD2	TRBV28	TGTGCCACCACCCTGGGGCTAGCGGGAGGATCCGTCTCCTACGAGCAGTACTTC	CATTLGLAGGSVSYEQYF
NA	TRBJ2-3	TRBD2	TRBV9	TGTGCCAGCAGCGTCGCGACTAGCGGTACGCAGTATTTT	CASSVATSGTQYF
NA	TRBJ2-1	TRBD2	TRBV7-8	TGTGCCAGCAGTACCTTTAGCGGGATGCCCTACAATGAGCAGTTCTTC	CASSTFSGMPYNEQFF
NA	TRBJ1-1	TRBD1	TRBV12-3/TRBV12-4	TGTGCCAGCAGTTTATGGGAGGGGGCCACTGAAGCTTTCTTT	CASSLWEGATEAFF
NA	TRBJ2-7	NA	TRBV6-5	TGTGCCAGCAGCATACAGCCCCAGCGACCCTACGAGCAGTACTTC	CASSIQPQRPYEQYF
few	TRBJ2-5	TRBD2	TRBV20-1	TGCAGTGCTAGAGATGGAGTAGCGGGTCGAGAGACCCAGTACTTC	CSARDGVAGRETQYF
NA	TRBJ1-2	NA	TRBV20-1	TGCAGTGCTAGTATGGGACCCTCTAACTATGGCTACACCTTC	CSASMGPSNYGYTF
few	TRBJ1-2	NA	TRBV12-3/TRBV12-4	TGTGCCAGCAGTTTAAAGGGGCCTAACTATGGCTACACCTTC	CASSLKGPNYGYTF
NA	TRBJ2-1	NA	TRBV21-1	TGTGCCAGCACCAAGGCTCTTGGGGGGTACAATGAGCAGTTCTTC	CASTKALGGYNEQFF
many	TRBJ2-5	TRBD2	TRBV7-9	TGTGCCAGCAGCTCGGCTAGCGGGATCGTTGGGACCCAGTACTTC	CASSSASGIVGTQYF